This record concerns one T cell receptor beta chain sequence. Antigen: not known. This entry is derived from a study of vaccination and CD4 T cells after COVID-19. Study as a whole: The post-vaccine samples came a median roughly 79 days after dose two (range 14 to 241).

The V and J ends lost 1 base and 5 bases respectively, with 11 bases between them. CDR3 length: 14 amino acids. Stated treatment: approximately nine-day PBMC culture with coronavirus spike peptide pools or control peptides (ViraFEST assay). Researchers used the Oncomine TCR Beta short-read assay to sequence DNA from cultured CD4+ T cells. One entry per CDR3 protein, called by TCRdb with MiXCR from the PCR reads. The table includes around 17,000 distinct CDR3 sequences, approximately 60% detected once. What was sequenced was CD4+ T cells from blood, cultured in vitro. The chain uses TRBV12-3 or TRBV12-4 and TRBJ2-5; tentative D call: TRBD2 (7 bases). This TCR was recovered from a human donor who had recovered from COVID-19. The CDR3 nucleotides read TGTGCCAGCAGTTTAGGGGGAGGGGGGGAGACCCAGTACTTC. Protein: CASSLGGGGETQYF.